These 17 T cell receptor beta chains came from one sample sequenced in a study of CD4+ T cells in melanoma. This table comes from immunoSEQ multiplex PCR, and its TCRdb copy is limited to in-frame clones, with some not included. The data contain thousands of clones, 55% to 75% of them seen just once; the ten biggest clones take up over 15%. Sequencing used cells from a culture (not recorded whether cultured in vitro). These receptors were collected from a human donor with melanoma.

This clone has only a few counts. The rearrangement uses TRBV10-3 and TRBJ2-7, with D possibly being TRBD1 (6 bases). CDR3 size: 12 residues. Germline V gene lookup returns CDR1 ENHRY and CDR2 SYGVKD. Trimming took off 11 bases at V and 4 bases at J, with 15 bases between the two ends. The CDR3 nucleotides are TGTGCCTCGATGGGGGCCGAGTACGAGCAGTACTTC. It is translated as CASMGAEYEQYF.

V usage is TRBV5-1 and J usage is TRBJ2-5; D might be TRBD1 (5 bases). This CDR3 has 14 amino acids. The ends were cut back, 1 base at V and 0 bases at J, with 7 bases in the middle. Germline V gives CDR1 SGHRS, CDR2 YFSETQ. CDR3 nucleotide sequence: TGCGCCAGCAGCTTGTCAGGGTACCAAGAGACCCAGTACTTC. This encodes CASSLSGYQETQYF.

This chain links TRBV7-9 with TRBJ2-7; tentatively, D is TRBD1 or TRBD2 (6 bases each). The germline gives CDR1 SEHNR, CDR2 FQNEAQ (reference sequence). The ends were cut back, 2 bases at V and 3 bases at J, with 11 bases in the middle. The CDR3 consists of 14 residues. The CDR3 loop is CASSLFGGHYEQYF. The CDR3 DNA reads TGTGCCAGCAGCTTATTTGGGGGGCACTACGAGCAGTACTTC.

The chain has TRBV5-1 and TRBJ1-6, with TRBD1 matching 8 bases. This CDR3 spans 17 amino acids. The ends lost 3 bases at V and 0 bases at J; junction bases unmatched: 5. The V gene's germline CDR1 is SGHRS and CDR2 YFSETQ. The CDR3, as DNA: TGCGCCAGCAGCTACGGACAGGGCGACTCCTATAATTCACCCCTCCACTTT. This translates into CASSYGQGDSYNSPLHF. The complete variable domain, with remaining parts taken from reference TRBV5-1 and TRBJ1-6, reads KAGVTQTPRYLIKTRGQQVTLSCSPISGHRSVSWYQQTPGQGLQFLFEYFSETQRNKGNFPGRFSGRQFSNSRSEMNVSTLELGDSALYLCASSYGQGDSYNSPLHFGNGTRLTVT.

V and J are TRBV6-5 and TRBJ1-2, with 9 bases lining up with TRBD1. The CDR3 runs 15 residues. Germline V CDR1 and CDR2: MNHEY, SVGAGI. With 6 bases clipped from V and 4 bases from J, the junction kept 9 bases outside the gene matches. The DNA of the CDR3 is TGTGCCAGCAGCCCTTATGGACAGGGGAGCTATGGCTACACCTTC. It encodes CASSPYGQGSYGYTF.

CDR3 coding DNA: TGTGCCAGCAGACAAAACAGGGGAACTAACACTGAAGCTTTCTTT. This translates into CASRQNRGTNTEAFF. The rearrangement joins TRBV11-2 to TRBJ1-1; 7 bases fit TRBD1. The ends lost 6 bases at V and 2 bases at J; junction bases unmatched: 9. The CDR3 contains 15 residues. Germline values: CDR1 SGHAT, CDR2 FQNNGV.

The gene calls are TRBV5-4 and TRBJ2-1; 8 bases agree with TRBD2. From germline, CDR1 is SGHNT and CDR2 YYREEE (reference sequence). The trim removed 6 bases at V and 8 bases at J, leaving 7 bases unmatched. The CDR3 contains 13 residues. CDR3 coding DNA: TGTGCCAGCATCTCAGCGGGGGTGGATGAGCAGTTCTTC. Protein product: CASISAGVDEQFF.

The chain is built from TRBV29-1 and TRBJ2-1; the D is unclear. This CDR3 has 12 residues. Germline V CDR1 and CDR2: SQVTM, ANQGSEA. V dropped 0 bases and J dropped 7 bases, with 7 bases sitting between them. The CDR3 is CSVEDRLNEQFF. The DNA of the CDR3 is TGCAGCGTTGAAGACAGGTTAAATGAGCAGTTCTTC.

The chain has TRBV30 and TRBJ1-4; 9 nucleotides agree with TRBD1. Trimming removed 5 bases from V and 6 bases from J; junction bases left unmatched: 7. CDR3 size: 14 residues. In germline, CDR1 is GTSNPN, CDR2 SVGIG (reference sequence). The CDR3 coding sequence is TGTGCCTGGGCCACGACAGGGGGACATGAAAAACTGTTTTTT. Amino acid sequence: CAWATTGGHEKLFF.

This clone occurred once. This chain connects TRBV7-9 to TRBJ2-3, with D unresolved. CDR1 SEHNR and CDR2 FQNEAQ come from the germline V gene (reference sequence). Trimming cost V 3 bases and J 4 bases, with 8 bases left between them. The CDR3 covers 13 residues. The CDR3 DNA follows: TGTGCCAGCAGCTTTGGGCTTTCAGATACGCAGTATTTT. This translates into CASSFGLSDTQYF.

In its sample, this clone was seen a few times. V gene TRBV7-9 combines with J gene TRBJ1-1, with D unresolved. The V end was cut by 1 base, the J end by 1 base, with 4 bases between. This CDR3 has 13 amino acids. From germline, CDR1 is SEHNR and CDR2 FQNEAQ (reference sequence). CDR3: CASSLGRNTEAFF. As DNA, the CDR3 is TGTGCCAGCAGCTTAGGTAGGAACACTGAAGCTTTCTTT.

The rearrangement joins TRBV19 to TRBJ1-1; weak D call: TRBD1 (6 bases). There are 14 residues in the CDR3. V lost 3 bases and J lost 6, with 14 bases in between. Germline V gives CDR1 LNHDA, CDR2 SQIVND (reference sequence). The CDR3 region is CASSMPQGRAEAFF. CDR3 nucleotide sequence: TGTGCCAGTAGTATGCCACAGGGTAGGGCTGAAGCTTTCTTT.

The rearrangement links TRBV5-1 to TRBJ2-2, with 9 bases identical to TRBD1. V gave up 5 bases and J gave up 2 bases; unmatched junction bases: 1. The CDR3 is made up of 14 amino acids. CDR1 and CDR2 from the germline V gene are SGHRS and YFSETQ. CDR3 sequence (DNA): TGCGCCAGCAGGGGACAGGGCAACACCGGGGAGCTGTTTTTT. Protein sequence: CASRGQGNTGELFF.

The chain carries TRBV5-1 and TRBJ1-5; D is perhaps TRBD1 (6 bases). CDR1 is SGHRS, CDR2 YFSETQ, per germline. The CDR3 runs 13 residues. The V gene lost 0 bases and the J gene lost 5 bases, with 6 bases spanning the gap. CDR3 coding DNA: TGCGCCAGCAGCTTGGACAGGGATCAGCCCCAGCATTTT. This encodes CASSLDRDQPQHF.

There are a few counts of this clone. V and J are TRBV5-5 and TRBJ1-1; D unclear. V gave up 5 bases and J gave up 5 bases, with 10 bases separating them. Germline V CDR1 and CDR2: SGHKS, YYEKEE (reference sequence). This CDR3 is 12 amino acids long. As DNA, the CDR3 is TGTGCCAGCAGGGCCTGGGGAACTGAAGCTTTCTTT. Its protein product is CASRAWGTEAFF.

This clone showed up just once. V usage is TRBV7-2 and J usage is TRBJ1-2, with 8 bases fitting TRBD1. V was pared by 3 bases and J by 8 bases, with 5 bases of the junction left unmatched. This CDR3 is built from 13 residues. Germline CDR1 is SGHTA and CDR2 is FQGNSA. The DNA for the CDR3 is TGTGCCAGCAGCTTGTCAGGGGGCTGGGGCTACACCTTC. Translating gives CASSLSGGWGYTF.

This clone occurred a few times. The chain combines TRBV7-9 with TRBJ1-2; D gene uncertain. CDR1 and CDR2 from the germline V gene are SEHNR and FQNEAQ (reference sequence). Deletions cut 1 base from V and 0 bases from J, with 9 bases between. The CDR3 runs to 15 residues. Here the CDR3 reads CASSLGTASNYGYTF. The DNA for the CDR3 is TGTGCCAGCAGCTTAGGTACAGCTTCTAACTATGGCTACACCTTC.